The 5 T cell receptor beta chains below all came from one sample that was sequenced in a study of blood T cell repertoires in COVID-19. This table comes from immunoSEQ multiplex PCR, and its TCRdb copy is limited to in-frame clones, with some not included. The sample has about 460,000 clones, 88% seen once. Sequencing was carried out using PBMCs or T cells enriched from blood (not recorded which). The source is a woman in her fifties or sixties who had recovered from COVID-19.

The rearrangement uses TRBV6-5 and TRBJ1-2, with D perhaps matching TRBD1 (5 bases). Germline CDR1 and CDR2: MNHEY and SVGAGI. Trimming stripped 2 bases from V and 4 bases from J, with 8 bases between. This CDR3 region has 13 residues. The CDR3 coding sequence is TGTGCCAGCAGTTACGGGGGGGGCTATGGCTACACCTTC. This encodes CASSYGGGYGYTF.

This clone was found once. This chain uses TRBV5-1 with TRBJ1-4, with 8 nucleotides matching TRBD1. Trimming took 3 bases from V and 3 from J; bases not matched to a gene: 4. The CDR3 extends over 15 amino acids. Germline loops: CDR1 SGHRS, CDR2 YFSETQ. The CDR3 DNA reads as TGCGCCAGCAGCTCGACAGGGGAATCTAATGAAAAACTGTTTTTT. Residues: CASSSTGESNEKLFF.

This chain links TRBV19 with TRBJ1-5, with unresolved D. CDR1 and CDR2 (germline): LNHDA, SQIVND (reference sequence). Trimming cost V 2 bases and J 3 bases, with 11 bases left between them. The CDR3 is 15 residues long. The CDR3 DNA is TGTGCCAGTAGTATATCCGAGCCGCTCAATCAGCCCCAGCATTTT. This encodes CASSISEPLNQPQHF.

The chain combines TRBV5-5 with TRBJ2-6; no clear D. V lost 2 bases and J lost 0, with 6 bases in between. The CDR3 is 15 amino acids. The germline V gene has CDR1 SGHKS and CDR2 YYEKEE (reference sequence). The CDR3 protein is CASSFLTSGANVLTF. CDR3 bases: TGTGCCAGCAGCTTCCTAACCTCTGGGGCCAACGTCCTGACTTTC. Using reference TRBV5-5 and TRBJ2-6 for the parts outside the CDR3, the full variable domain is DAGVTQSPTHLIKTRGQQVTLRCSPISGHKSVSWYQQVLGQGPQFIFQYYEKEERGRGNFPDRFSARQFPNYSSELNVNALLLGDSALYLCASSFLTSGANVLTFGAGSRLTVL.

The gene calls are TRBV14 and TRBJ1-6; 11 bases line up with TRBD1. V lost 4 bases to trimming and J lost 10 bases; unmatched junction nucleotides: 6. The CDR3 contains 15 residues. Germline V gives CDR1 SGHDN, CDR2 FVKESK. The CDR3 loop reads CASSLGQGARSPLHF. The CDR3 coding sequence is TGTGCCAGCAGCCTAGGACAGGGGGCAAGGTCACCCCTCCACTTT.